This passage covers 14 T cell receptor beta chains from one sample sequenced in a study of CD8 T cells in Susac syndrome. After extraction with the RNeasy kit, about 0.5 to 1 ug of the RNA was reverse transcribed using random hexamers. TCRdb independently ran MiXCR on the immunoSEQ multiplex PCR reads; one entry per CDR3 protein. The top ten hold roughly 0.11% of the sample, which has some 100,000 distinct CDR3 sequences, roughly 92% seen once. Input material: CD8+ T cells from PBMCs. The receptor source for this set is a human donor in good health.

The chain is built from TRBV12-3 or TRBV12-4 and TRBJ1-5, with 9 bases that match TRBD1. The CDR3 covers 14 residues. J gave up 6 bases and V 2 bases, and 2 bases lay outside the gene matches. The CDR3: CASSLTGGRQPQHF. The CDR3 DNA is TGTGCCAGCAGTTTAACAGGGGGCCGTCAGCCCCAGCATTTT.

The chain recombines TRBV6-6 with TRBJ2-3; the match to TRBD2 covers 10 bases. This CDR3 has 16 residues. Losses at the gene ends were 10 bases for V and 0 bases for J; bases not matched to a gene: 10. CDR1 is MNHNY and CDR2 is SVGAGI in the germline V gene (reference sequence). CDR3 sequence (DNA): TGTGCCACCAGGACTAGCGGCGGAGCTAGCACAGATACGCAGTATTTT. Its translation is CATRTSGGASTDTQYF.

The chain is built from TRBV3-1 and TRBJ2-1; 11 bases align to TRBD2. The V and J ends lost 2 bases and 2 bases, in that order; junction bases with no gene match: 8. Germline CDR1 LGHDT, CDR2 YNNKEL (reference sequence). This CDR3 spans 18 amino acids. The DNA for the CDR3 is TGTGCCAGCAGCCAAACCCTGGGGACTAGCGGAACCTACAATGAGCAGTTCTTC. Its protein product is CASSQTLGTSGTYNEQFF.

The genes are TRBV29-1 and TRBJ1-6; 9 nucleotides line up with TRBD1. J gave up 7 bases and V 6 bases, and 4 bases lay outside the gene matches. The CDR3 runs to 13 residues. CDR1 is SQVTM, CDR2 ANQGSEA, per germline. CDR3 coding DNA: TGCAGCGTGGGGACAGGGCCAAATTCACCCCTCCACTTT. It is translated as CSVGTGPNSPLHF.

The chain joins TRBV25-1 to TRBJ2-1, with D uncertain. V was shortened by 2 bases and J by 7 bases, with 6 bases between the two germline ends. The length of the CDR3 is 12 residues. Looked up from germline, CDR1 is MGHDK and CDR2 is SYGVNS. Here the CDR3 DNA reads TGTGCCAGCAGTGAAGGGTCGAATGAGCAGTTCTTC. As protein: CASSEGSNEQFF.

V is TRBV20-1 and J is TRBJ1-2; D might be TRBD1 (5 bases). Trimming stripped 6 bases from V and 2 bases from J, with 19 bases between. CDR1 is DFQATT and CDR2 is SNEGSKA in the germline V gene (reference sequence). This CDR3 comprises 15 residues. The CDR3 here is CSASPRGVGNYGYTF. CDR3 in DNA: TGCAGTGCCTCTCCTAGAGGGGTAGGGAACTATGGCTACACCTTC.

V and J are TRBV6-5 and TRBJ1-2; TRBD1 aligns across 7 bases. CDR3 length equals 14 residues. CDR1 and CDR2 from the germline V gene are MNHEY and SVGAGI. V gave up 2 bases and J gave up 5 bases; unmatched junction bases: 5. The CDR3 bases are TGTGCCAGCAGTTACAGAGGGGGCAATTATGGCTACACCTTC. Translation: CASSYRGGNYGYTF.

V usage is TRBV11-3 and J usage is TRBJ2-7; D possibly matches TRBD1 or TRBD2 (5 bases each). The germline V gene has CDR1 SGHNT and CDR2 YENEEA. The V and J ends lost 5 bases and 7 bases respectively, with 15 bases between them. This CDR3 region has 13 residues. CDR3 bases: TGTGCCAGCAGCATGGGACCTCTCCGGGAGCAGTACTTC. It yields the protein CASSMGPLREQYF.

This chain links TRBV6-5 with TRBJ2-7, with a weak D call TRBD2 (6 bases). Germline V gene data show CDR1 as MNHEY and CDR2 as SVGAGI. Trimming stripped 2 bases from V and 5 bases from J, with 10 bases between. CDR3 size: 13 residues. The CDR3 coding sequence is TGTGCCAGCAGTTACAGGGGAGGACACGAGCAGTACTTC. It encodes CASSYRGGHEQYF.

V usage is TRBV20-1 and J usage is TRBJ1-5, with 7 bases matching TRBD1. This CDR3 has 14 residues. V shed 2 bases and J 5 bases; nucleotides not matched to a gene: 6. The germline V gene has CDR1 DFQATT and CDR2 SNEGSKA (reference sequence). In nucleotides, the CDR3 is TGCAGTGCTAGAACTCAGGGGGGCCATCAGCCCCAGCATTTT. Translating gives CSARTQGGHQPQHF.

The J gene is TRBJ1-5, the V gene TRBV7-2, with D unresolved. V was pared by 2 bases and J by 9 bases, with 8 bases between. This CDR3 contains 12 residues. Per germline, CDR1 SGHTA and CDR2 FQGNSA. The CDR3 is CASSLLVGPQHF. As DNA, the CDR3 is TGTGCCAGCAGCTTACTGGTGGGGCCCCAGCATTTT.

This clonotype has only a few counts. The rearrangement uses TRBV19 and TRBJ2-5, with a weak D call TRBD1 (5 bases). V lost 5 bases and J 1 base, leaving 20 bases between the germline ends. The CDR3 has 17 amino acids. Per germline, CDR1 LNHDA and CDR2 SQIVND (reference sequence). Here the CDR3 reads CASSAARFGHIQETQYF. Here the CDR3 DNA reads TGTGCCAGTAGTGCCGCTCGATTCGGACACATCCAAGAGACCCAGTACTTC. Looking up the rest from reference TRBV19 and TRBJ2-5 gives the full variable domain: DGGITQSPKYLFRKEGQNVTLSCEQNLNHDAMYWYRQDPGQGLRLIYYSQIVNDFQKGDIAEGYSVSREKKESFPLTVTSAQKNPTAFYLCASSAARFGHIQETQYFGPGTRLLVL.

The chain carries TRBV19 and TRBJ2-5, with 7 nucleotides matching TRBD2. The CDR3 is made up of 15 amino acids. CDR1 and CDR2 from the germline V gene are LNHDA and SQIVND (reference sequence). With V trimmed by 5 bases and J by 5 bases, 11 bases remained unmatched. CDR3 loop: CASSPLGGSRETQYF. The CDR3 nucleotides are TGTGCCAGTAGTCCCCTAGGCGGGAGCCGGGAGACCCAGTACTTC.

CDR3 in amino acids: CASSLGTGSNTQYF. DNA of the CDR3: TGTGCCAGCAGCTTAGGCACAGGGTCGAATACGCAGTATTTT. This chain links TRBV7-2 with TRBJ2-3, with D possibly TRBD1 on 6 matching bases. Trimming took off 1 base at V and 7 bases at J, with 12 bases between the two ends. CDR3 size: 14 residues. Germline values: CDR1 SGHTA, CDR2 FQGNSA.